These 26 T cell receptor beta chains were all obtained from the same sample, sequenced in a study of shared clonotypes between healthy human individuals. Naivety among CD8 cells was defined by CD45RO negativity and positive CCR7 selection, thereby excluding terminally differentiated effector memory CD45RA+ cells. Repertoires were generated with immunoSEQ multiplex PCR, while TCRdb's copy carries only in-frame clones and drops some. The sample yields millions of clones, approximately 94% seen once. The sample was naive CD8+ T cells from PBMCs. The receptors were gathered from a man aged 18 to 30 in good health. Some clones in this sample may be carry-over from other donors' samples.

This sequence joins TRBV2 and TRBJ2-7; no clear D gene. This CDR3 region has 11 residues. V was clipped by 8 bases and J by 5 bases, with 10 bases between them. Germline V CDR1 and CDR2: SNHLY, FYNNEI. CDR3 loop: CASGNSDEQYF. The CDR3 DNA reads as TGTGCCAGCGGAAACAGCGACGAGCAGTACTTC.

V gene TRBV28 combines with J gene TRBJ1-2, with 8 nucleotides matching TRBD1. The CDR3 has 15 residues. V gave up 3 bases and J gave up 8 bases; unmatched junction bases: 11. Germline lookup yields CDR1 MDHEN and CDR2 SYDVKM. As DNA, the CDR3 is TGTGCCAGCAGTTTGTCTTCAGGGGGCCACGAGGGCTACACCTTC. As protein: CASSLSSGGHEGYTF.

Turning to this clone: This same CDR3 is encoded by further DNA sequences in the sample. The chain has TRBV27 and TRBJ2-1; 11 bases agree with TRBD2. Per germline, CDR1 MNHEY and CDR2 SMNVEV (reference sequence). V trimming: 5 bases; J trimming: 7 bases; junction bases outside the gene matches: 7. This CDR3 is built from 15 residues. CDR3 nucleotides: TGTGCCAGCAGTCCCGGGACTAGCGGAGCGAATGAGCAGTTCTTC. This codes for CASSPGTSGANEQFF.

This rearrangement joins TRBV27 to TRBJ1-5; 8 positions agree with TRBD1. V lost 4 bases, J lost 0 bases, and 5 bases stayed unmatched. Germline CDR1 MNHEY, CDR2 SMNVEV (reference sequence). This CDR3 has 16 amino acids. CDR3 region: CASSSGQASSNQPQHF. In DNA form, the CDR3 reads TGTGCCAGCAGTTCGGGACAGGCCAGTAGCAATCAGCCCCAGCATTTT.

The chain carries TRBV2 and TRBJ1-4; D gene ambiguous. Germline CDR1 SNHLY, CDR2 FYNNEI. Trimming took off 6 bases at V and 5 bases at J, with 7 bases between the two ends. The CDR3 is made up of 12 amino acids. The CDR3, as DNA: TGTGCCAGCAGCCCCATCAATGAAAAACTGTTTTTT. Its protein is CASSPINEKLFF.

V and J are TRBV30 and TRBJ2-1, with TRBD2 matching 10 bases. The CDR3 totals 13 residues. V lost 2 bases, J lost 7 bases, and 2 bases stayed unmatched. The germline V gene has CDR1 GTSNPN and CDR2 SVGIG (reference sequence). CDR3 bases: TGTGCCTGGAGTAGAGCGGGAGGGAATGAGCAGTTCTTC. It codes for CAWSRAGGNEQFF.

The chain links TRBV5-1 to TRBJ2-7, with D possibly matching TRBD1 (6 bases). The V and J ends lost 4 bases and 4 bases respectively, with 21 bases between them. The CDR3 contains 16 residues. Germline V gene lookup returns CDR1 SGHRS and CDR2 YFSETQ. CDR3 DNA sequence: TGCGCCAGCAGCCCCTACCGGGACACCCCAGAATACGAGCAGTACTTC. Residues: CASSPYRDTPEYEQYF. Filled out from reference TRBV5-1 and TRBJ2-7, the complete variable domain reads KAGVTQTPRYLIKTRGQQVTLSCSPISGHRSVSWYQQTPGQGLQFLFEYFSETQRNKGNFPGRFSGRQFSNSRSEMNVSTLELGDSALYLCASSPYRDTPEYEQYFGPGTRLTVT.

The rearrangement links TRBV5-6 to TRBJ1-2, with a tentative D call TRBD1 (5 bases). The CDR3 runs to 14 residues. From germline, CDR1 is SGHDT and CDR2 YYEEEE. With 4 bases removed from V and 3 bases from J, the gap between germline ends came to 13 bases. The CDR3 region has the DNA TGTGCCAGCAGCCCCCCAGACAGCTACTATGGCTACACCTTC. Translated, it gives CASSPPDSYYGYTF.

Note on this clone: Other nucleotide sequences from this sample produce the same CDR3. This chain joins TRBV7-9 and TRBJ2-7, with unresolved D. The germline V gene has CDR1 SEHNR and CDR2 FQNEAQ (reference sequence). The CDR3 contains 14 residues. The germline V and J ends were trimmed by 1 base and 3 bases, with 10 bases remaining between them. CDR3 in amino acids: CASSLVGPNYEQYF. The CDR3 coding sequence is TGTGCCAGCAGCTTAGTGGGTCCTAACTACGAGCAGTACTTC.

The rearrangement uses TRBV4-3 and TRBJ2-6; D remains ambiguous. The CDR3 is 17 amino acids. Germline V gene sequence: CDR1 LGHNA, CDR2 YSLEER. V lost 0 bases to trimming and J lost 6 bases, with 15 bases between them. CDR3: CASSQDGPLTLANVLTF. CDR3 coding DNA: TGCGCCAGCAGCCAAGATGGTCCCCTGACCCTGGCCAACGTCCTGACTTTC.

V gene TRBV11-3 combines with J gene TRBJ1-5; D uncertain. V dropped 4 bases and J dropped 1 base, with 17 bases sitting between them. The CDR3 consists of 17 residues. Germline CDR1 and CDR2: SGHNT and YENEEA. The CDR3 DNA reads TGTGCCAGCAGCTCCTACTGCTTCGGCCAGAGCAATCAGCCCCAGCATTTT. As protein: CASSSYCFGQSNQPQHF.

The CDR3 sequence is CASSYSDSLLLEQYF. The CDR3 bases are TGTGCCAGCAGTTACTCCGACAGCCTCCTACTAGAGCAGTACTTC. The chain joins TRBV6-5 to TRBJ2-7; a possible D gene is TRBD1 (5 bases). With 0 bases removed from V and 7 bases from J, the gap between germline ends came to 16 bases. The CDR3 extends over 15 amino acids. Germline V CDR1 and CDR2: MNHEY, SVGAGI.

This rearrangement joins TRBV27 to TRBJ2-7; D not resolved. The CDR3 totals 15 residues. CDR1 and CDR2 from the germline V gene are MNHEY and SMNVEV (reference sequence). The ends were cut back, 3 bases at V and 1 base at J, with 13 bases in the middle. CDR3 DNA sequence: TGTGCCAGCAGTTTCCAACCTAGAGAGTCCTACGAGCAGTACTTC. It encodes CASSFQPRESYEQYF.

The chain combines TRBV15 with TRBJ1-2; TRBD1 agrees at 11 bases. J lost 7 bases, V lost 6 bases, and 13 bases had no gene match. Germline V gene sequence: CDR1 LNHNV, CDR2 YYDKDF (reference sequence). The CDR3 covers 16 residues. In DNA form, the CDR3 reads TGTGCCACCAGGGGCATTTGGGACAGGGGGGAACGTGGCTACACCTTC. As protein: CATRGIWDRGERGYTF.

The chain is built from TRBV11-2 and TRBJ1-3; D gene unclear. The germline V and J ends were trimmed by 2 bases and 0 bases, with 14 bases remaining between them. The CDR3 loop spans 17 amino acids. The germline CDR1 and CDR2 sequences are SGHAT and FQNNGV. CDR3 bases: TGTGCCAGCAGCTTATTTAGTCGGCCTTCCTCTGGAAACACCATATATTTT. Translation: CASSLFSRPSSGNTIYF.

With respect to this clone: Other DNA sequences in this sample translate to the same CDR3. The rearrangement links TRBV9 to TRBJ2-7; possibly TRBD1 or TRBD2 for D (6 bases each). V was clipped by 0 bases and J by 3 bases, with 13 bases between them. The CDR3 length is 15 residues. In germline, CDR1 is SGDLS, CDR2 YYNGEE. CDR3 region: CASSVGGGRSYEQYF. CDR3 nucleotide sequence: TGTGCCAGCAGCGTAGGAGGGGGGAGGAGCTACGAGCAGTACTTC.

The V and J genes are TRBV28 and TRBJ1-1, with D possibly TRBD1 on 5 matching bases. The CDR3 sequence is 16 residues long. Germline V CDR1 and CDR2: MDHEN, SYDVKM. Trimming removed 7 bases from V and 0 bases from J, with 18 bases in between. The CDR3 nucleotides read TGTGCCAGCACCTCGTTCGGGCAGGACATGAACACTGAAGCTTTCTTT. Encoded protein: CASTSFGQDMNTEAFF.

The rearrangement links TRBV19 to TRBJ1-1; TRBD1 aligns across 9 bases. Germline loops: CDR1 LNHDA, CDR2 SQIVND (reference sequence). The CDR3 runs 15 residues. The V and J ends lost 4 bases and 5 bases, in that order; junction bases with no gene match: 8. In DNA, the CDR3 is TGTGCCAGTAGTAGCCCCGGACAGGGGTTTACTGAAGCTTTCTTT. Protein: CASSSPGQGFTEAFF. The complete variable domain, with remaining parts taken from reference TRBV19 and TRBJ1-1, reads DGGITQSPKYLFRKEGQNVTLSCEQNLNHDAMYWYRQDPGQGLRLIYYSQIVNDFQKGDIAEGYSVSREKKESFPLTVTSAQKNPTAFYLCASSSPGQGFTEAFFGQGTRLTVV.

Points on this clone: The same CDR3 is also encoded by other DNA sequences in this sample. V is TRBV7-9 and J is TRBJ2-1; 12 bases match TRBD1. The CDR3 spans 16 residues. V trimming: 2 bases; J trimming: 6 bases; junction bases outside the gene matches: 5. Germline V gene sequence: CDR1 SEHNR, CDR2 FQNEAQ (reference sequence). The CDR3 nucleotides are TGTGCCAGCAGCTTAACGGGACAGGGGGCTAGCAATGAGCAGTTCTTC. This encodes CASSLTGQGASNEQFF. The full variable domain, its missing parts supplied by reference TRBV7-9 and TRBJ2-1, is DTGVSQNPRHKITKRGQNVTFRCDPISEHNRLYWYRQTLGQGPEFLTYFQNEAQLEKSRLLSDRFSAERPKGSFSTLEIQRTEQGDSAMYLCASSLTGQGASNEQFFGPGTRLTVL.

The chain employs TRBV7-9 and TRBJ2-7; 14 nucleotides match TRBD2. Unmatched junction bases numbered 4, after V lost 5 bases and J lost 4 bases. Germline assignment: CDR1 SEHNR and CDR2 FQNEAQ (reference sequence). The CDR3 covers 15 residues. CDR3 loop: CASSGTSGSGYEQYF. CDR3 bases: TGTGCCAGCAGCGGGACTAGCGGGAGTGGGTACGAGCAGTACTTC.

This clone was found a few times. The chain couples TRBV27 to TRBJ1-1; no clear D. V lost 8 bases and J lost 4, with 14 bases in between. There are 13 residues in the CDR3. Germline CDR1 is MNHEY and CDR2 is SMNVEV (reference sequence). The CDR3, as DNA: TGTGCCAGCCGCATCAGCTTGGTCACTGAAGCTTTCTTT. This gives the protein CASRISLVTEAFF.

The CDR3 here is CASSLAPTLENYEQYF. CDR3 bases: TGTGCCAGCAGTTTGGCTCCGACTCTAGAAAACTACGAGCAGTACTTC. The V call is TRBV27, the J call TRBJ2-7; D is ambiguous. The germline V and J ends were trimmed by 3 bases and 3 bases, with 18 bases remaining between them. CDR3 length: 16 amino acids. Germline loops: CDR1 MNHEY, CDR2 SMNVEV (reference sequence).

The V gene is TRBV27, the J gene TRBJ2-1, with D hard to call. V lost 4 bases, J lost 0 bases, and 10 bases lay in between. The CDR3 sequence is 15 residues long. From germline, CDR1 is MNHEY and CDR2 SMNVEV (reference sequence). DNA for the CDR3: TGTGCCAGCAGTTCAGCCCTGGGCTCCTACAATGAGCAGTTCTTC. This encodes CASSSALGSYNEQFF.

The chain carries TRBV21-1 and TRBJ1-4; the tabulated D call, TRBD1, remains unverified against the DNA. TRBV21-1 is a listed pseudogene. The length of the CDR3 is 14 residues. The CDR3 DNA reads TGTGCCAGCAGCGACAGGGGGACTAATGAAAAACTGTTTTTT. It translates to CASSDRGTNEKLFF.

V usage is TRBV29-1 and J usage is TRBJ2-2, with TRBD2 as a possible D gene (7 bases). V was pared by 0 bases and J by 6 bases, with 14 bases between. The CDR3 consists of 15 residues. Germline V gene sequence: CDR1 SQVTM, CDR2 ANQGSEA. Here the CDR3 reads CSVEDRGRAPGELFF. CDR3 sequence (DNA): TGCAGCGTTGAAGATAGGGGGAGGGCCCCCGGGGAGCTGTTTTTT.

On this clone: The limits of the CDR3 on the DNA are not certain, so only TCRdb's listed CDR3 is given. Other DNA sequences of this sample code for an identical CDR3. This chain links TRBV30 with TRBJ1-4; TRBD1, the table's D call, lacks a check against the DNA. Per the germline V gene, CDR1 is GTSNPN and CDR2 is SVGIG (reference sequence). The CDR3 spans 14 amino acids, including both terminal residues. The chain's CDR3 is CAWGQGAQDEKLFF.